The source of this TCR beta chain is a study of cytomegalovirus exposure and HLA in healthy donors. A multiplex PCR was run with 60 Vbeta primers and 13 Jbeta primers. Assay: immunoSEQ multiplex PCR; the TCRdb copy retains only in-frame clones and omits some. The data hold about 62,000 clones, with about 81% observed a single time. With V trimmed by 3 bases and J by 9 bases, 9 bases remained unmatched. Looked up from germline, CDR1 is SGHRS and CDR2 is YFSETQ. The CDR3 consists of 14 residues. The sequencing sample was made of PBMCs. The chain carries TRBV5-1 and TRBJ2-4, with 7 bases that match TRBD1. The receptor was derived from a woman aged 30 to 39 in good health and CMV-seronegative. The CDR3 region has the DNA TGCGCCAGCAGCTGGGGGACAGTCGTTGGCATTCAGTACTTC. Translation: CASSWGTVVGIQYF.